Below are 25 T cell receptor beta chains sequenced from a single sample in a study of human T cells and chemical hapten exposure. TCRdb re-derived calls from the RACE reads in MiXCR, one entry per CDR3 protein. The sample contains a few hundred thousand distinct CDR3 sequences, about 6% of which appear only once. Time point meaning: patch test 2, 6 weeks after DPC sensitization. Regarding treatment: therapeutic diphenylcyclopropenone sensitization with weekly scalp DPC. The starting material was whole blood, obtained in connection with sensitization to the hapten diphenylcyclopropenone (DPC). These receptors were obtained from a young woman with alopecia areata. Some clones in this sample may be carry-over from other donors' samples.

This clonotype was seen ten or more times. The chain joins TRBV20-1 to TRBJ2-3; D ambiguous. Deletions cut 5 bases from V and 6 bases from J, with 15 bases between. The CDR3 has 13 residues. Germline CDR1 reads DFQATT; CDR2 reads SNEGSKA (reference sequence). The CDR3 sequence: CSAPPLLGDTQYF. Here the CDR3 DNA reads TGCAGTGCTCCACCGCTCCTGGGGGATACGCAGTATTTT.

The chain carries TRBV5-1 and TRBJ2-5; D unclear. CDR1 is SGHRS, CDR2 YFSETQ, per germline. V was shortened by 1 base and J by 1 base, with 5 bases between the two germline ends. There are 13 residues in the CDR3. CDR3 coding DNA: TGCGCCAGCAGCTTGTTTAGCCAAGAGACCCAGTACTTC. Amino acids: CASSLFSQETQYF.

This clonotype was picked up many times. The chain has TRBV13 and TRBJ1-1; D not resolved. Between the trimmed V and J ends, which lost 1 base and 4 bases, there was a span of 10 bases. The CDR3 is 14 amino acids. Germline V gene data show CDR1 as PRHDT and CDR2 as FYEKMQ (reference sequence). CDR3 in DNA: TGTGCCAGCAGCTTAGCCCAGGAATCCACTGAAGCTTTCTTT. This gives the protein CASSLAQESTEAFF.

In this sample, this clonotype turned up a few times. A much bigger clone sits one base away, suggesting this may be a read error. CDR3 protein: CASSQGSGELFF. In nucleotides, the CDR3 is TGTGCCAGCAGCCAAGGGTCCGGGGAGCTGTTTTTT. The chain has TRBV12-3 or TRBV12-4 and TRBJ2-2; D is undetermined. CDR3 length: 12 amino acids. The germline V and J ends were trimmed by 6 bases and 6 bases, with 8 bases remaining between them.

CDR3 in amino acids: CSVERQSNTGELFF. The DNA for the CDR3 is TGCAGCGTTGAACGACAGAGTAACACCGGGGAGCTGTTTTTT. The V call is TRBV29-1, the J call TRBJ2-2; D may be TRBD1 (5 bases). CDR3 length equals 14 residues. The ends were cut back, 2 bases at V and 2 bases at J, with 9 bases in the middle. Germline CDR1 and CDR2: SQVTM and ANQGSEA.

Ten or more counts support this clonotype. The chain recombines TRBV20-1 with TRBJ1-1; D is possibly TRBD1 (6 bases). The V end lost 3 bases, the J end lost 6 bases, and 11 bases lay between the germline ends. CDR3 length: 12 residues. The germline gives CDR1 DFQATT, CDR2 SNEGSKA (reference sequence). CDR3 amino acids: CSASTGTPEAFF. The CDR3 DNA is TGCAGTGCTAGTACCGGGACACCTGAAGCTTTCTTT.

This clonotype was seen ten or more times. V usage is TRBV6-2 or TRBV6-3 and J usage is TRBJ2-2; D is uncertain. Germline V gene sequence: CDR1 MNHEY, CDR2 SVGEGT. This CDR3 comprises 14 residues. Trimming stripped 0 bases from V and 3 bases from J, with 5 bases between. CDR3 residues: CASSYSDDTGELFF. Written as DNA, the CDR3 is TGTGCCAGCAGTTACTCGGACGACACCGGGGAGCTGTTTTTT.

This clonotype has ten or more counts. In nucleotides, the CDR3 is TGTGCCACCAGTGATACGGGACAGAGCGAGCAGTACTTC. Its protein product is CATSDTGQSEQYF. The chain combines TRBV24-1 with TRBJ2-7, with 7 bases identical to TRBD1. The CDR3 extends over 13 amino acids. With 3 bases clipped from V and 6 bases from J, the junction kept 4 bases outside the gene matches. Looked up from germline, CDR1 is KGHDR and CDR2 is SFDVKD.

This clonotype has a count of ten or more. CDR3 region: CASSTLQGKEAFF. The CDR3 nucleotides are TGTGCCAGCAGTACCTTACAGGGTAAGGAAGCTTTCTTT. The genes are TRBV12-3 or TRBV12-4 and TRBJ1-1, with D possibly being TRBD1 (6 bases). V gave up 5 bases and J gave up 8 bases, with 15 bases separating them. The CDR3 extends over 13 amino acids.

This clonotype showed up many times. DNA for the CDR3: TGCAGCGTGGGGGTAGATACGCAGTATTTT. It yields the protein CSVGVDTQYF. This chain uses TRBV29-1 with TRBJ2-3, with D perhaps given as TRBD1 or TRBD2 (5 bases each). The V gene's germline CDR1 is SQVTM and CDR2 ANQGSEA. The CDR3 extends over 10 amino acids. V dropped 6 bases and J dropped 5 bases, with 6 bases sitting between them.

The chain has TRBV2 and TRBJ1-2, with D tentatively TRBD1 (5 bases). From germline, CDR1 is SNHLY and CDR2 FYNNEI. Trimming pared 7 bases from V and 3 bases from J, leaving 18 bases between. This CDR3 comprises 15 residues. CDR3 in DNA: TGTGCCAGCACCGATGGGATCGCCAGGGACTATGGCTACACCTTC. Protein product: CASTDGIARDYGYTF.

This clonotype occurred many times. J is TRBJ2-5 and V is TRBV27, with no clear D. Between the trimmed V and J ends, which lost 3 bases and 1 base, there was a span of 18 bases. This CDR3 has 17 residues. Germline CDR1 is MNHEY and CDR2 is SMNVEV (reference sequence). The CDR3 region has the DNA TGTGCCAGCAGTTTGGGAATGGACGGGCTATTCCAAGAGACCCAGTACTTC. As protein: CASSLGMDGLFQETQYF.

A few counts support this clonotype. This rearrangement joins TRBV11-2 to TRBJ2-3, with D possibly being TRBD2 (7 bases). Germline V CDR1 and CDR2: SGHAT, FQNNGV. This CDR3 has 13 residues. V shed 5 bases and J shed 4 bases, with 10 bases lying between them. This CDR3 is CASSGGASDTQYF. Here the CDR3 DNA reads TGTGCCAGCAGCGGGGGGGCCTCAGATACGCAGTATTTT.

This clonotype showed up just a few times. The rearrangement joins TRBV7-9 to TRBJ2-6; D call uncertain. Germline CDR1 SEHNR, CDR2 FQNEAQ (reference sequence). Between the trimmed V and J ends, which lost 0 bases and 0 bases, there was a span of 12 bases. The CDR3 is 18 amino acids. The CDR3 region has the DNA TGTGCCAGCAGCTTAGCACCCACGCCCCTCTCTGGGGCCAACGTCCTGACTTTC. Translated, it gives CASSLAPTPLSGANVLTF.

In its sample, this clonotype was seen many times. The chain is built from TRBV28 and TRBJ1-2; 8 bases map to TRBD1. V lost 10 bases and J lost 4; bases outside the gene matches: 14. The CDR3 runs 15 residues. CDR1 and CDR2 (germline): MDHEN, SYDVKM. The CDR3 reads CATLAWTGIIYGYTF. The CDR3 DNA sequence: TGTGCCACCCTGGCCTGGACAGGGATCATCTATGGCTACACCTTC.

This clonotype was seen only a few times. This rearrangement joins TRBV5-4 to TRBJ1-5; weak D call: TRBD1 (6 bases). V lost 4 bases and J lost 7, with 12 bases in between. The germline V gene has CDR1 SGHNT and CDR2 YYREEE (reference sequence). The length of the CDR3 is 13 residues. CDR3 sequence reads: CASSQGSGQPQHF. The CDR3 coding sequence is TGTGCCAGCAGCCAGGGGTCGGGGCAGCCCCAGCATTTT. Supplemented by reference TRBV5-4 and TRBJ1-5, the full variable domain reads ETGVTQSPTHLIKTRGQQVTLRCSSQSGHNTVSWYQQALGQGPQFIFQYYREEENGRGNFPPRFSGLQFPNYSSELNVNALELDDSALYLCASSQGSGQPQHFGDGTRLSIL.

This clonotype was seen a few times. The chain links TRBV7-3 to TRBJ1-1; no clear D gene. V shed 4 bases and J shed 0 bases, with 6 bases lying between them. Germline CDR1 SGHTA, CDR2 FQGTGA. CDR3 size: 13 residues. The CDR3 DNA is TGTGCCAGCAGCTCTGATGTGAACACTGAAGCTTTCTTT. The encoded protein is CASSSDVNTEAFF.

This clonotype came up a few times. The chain combines TRBV20-1 with TRBJ2-1, with D perhaps TRBD1 (6 bases). The germline gives CDR1 DFQATT, CDR2 SNEGSKA (reference sequence). The CDR3 is 13 residues long. The V and J ends lost 7 bases and 0 bases respectively, with 10 bases between them. The CDR3 coding sequence is TGCAGTGGACAGGTTAGCTCCTACAATGAGCAGTTCTTC. This sequence encodes CSGQVSSYNEQFF.

In this sample, this clonotype turned up a few times. The chain combines TRBV5-4 with TRBJ2-1, with a tentative D call TRBD1 (6 bases). The V gene's germline CDR1 is SGHNT and CDR2 YYREEE (reference sequence). The CDR3 is 17 amino acids. Between the trimmed V and J ends, which lost 4 bases and 3 bases, there was a span of 20 bases. The CDR3 region is CASSPPGAPKVYNEQFF. CDR3 DNA: TGTGCCAGCAGCCCGCCAGGGGCCCCAAAAGTCTACAATGAGCAGTTCTTC.

This clonotype was recorded a few times. V and J are TRBV20-1 and TRBJ2-7; tentatively, D is TRBD2 (6 bases). The V gene's germline CDR1 is DFQATT and CDR2 SNEGSKA (reference sequence). V shed 1 base and J shed 3 bases, with 10 bases lying between them. This CDR3 comprises 13 residues. CDR3 residues: CSARAASDYEQYF. The DNA for the CDR3 is TGCAGTGCTAGAGCGGCTAGCGACTACGAGCAGTACTTC.

Here the CDR3 reads CASSAVGVDEQYF. DNA for the CDR3: TGTGCCAGCAGTGCCGTCGGGGTGGACGAGCAGTACTTC. V is TRBV27 and J is TRBJ2-7; D is perhaps TRBD2 (5 bases). The CDR3 loop spans 13 amino acids. Trimming cost V 5 bases and J 5 bases, with 13 bases left between them. CDR1 MNHEY and CDR2 SMNVEV come from the germline V gene (reference sequence).

In its sample, this clonotype was seen many times. This chain links TRBV12-5 with TRBJ2-3; 10 bases line up with TRBD2. V lost 1 base and J lost 2; bases outside the gene matches: 3. CDR3 length equals 16 residues. Looked up from germline, CDR1 is LGHNT and CDR2 is FRNRAP. The CDR3 DNA follows: TGTGCTAGTGGTTTGGGAACTAGCGGGGTCACAGATACGCAGTATTTT. Its protein product is CASGLGTSGVTDTQYF.

A few counts support this clonotype. The chain carries TRBV12-3 or TRBV12-4 and TRBJ2-3; no firm D call. V was shortened by 3 bases and J by 5 bases, with 15 bases between the two germline ends. CDR3 length: 15 residues. The CDR3 DNA sequence: TGTGCCAGCAGTTTTCAGCGCGTCCTTGGAGATACGCAGTATTTT. The encoded protein is CASSFQRVLGDTQYF.

To note about this clonotype: A much larger clone sits a single nucleotide away, making a read error possible. The V gene is TRBV4-1, the J gene TRBJ1-4, with D unclear. CDR1 is MGHRA and CDR2 is YSYEKL in the germline V gene. The CDR3 totals 15 residues. The CDR3 DNA is TGCGCCAGCAGCAAAGATCCTACAACTAATGAAAAACTGTTTTTT. This gives the protein CASSKDPTTNEKLFF.

This clonotype has more than one count but fewer than ten. As DNA, the CDR3 is TGTGCCATCAGTGTGGCCGGGAACACTGAAGCTTTCTTT. Its translation: CAISVAGNTEAFF. J is TRBJ1-1 and V is TRBV10-3; D is unclear. Germline CDR1 ENHRY, CDR2 SYGVKD. CDR3 length: 13 amino acids. The ends were cut back, 4 bases at V and 1 base at J, with 7 bases in the middle.